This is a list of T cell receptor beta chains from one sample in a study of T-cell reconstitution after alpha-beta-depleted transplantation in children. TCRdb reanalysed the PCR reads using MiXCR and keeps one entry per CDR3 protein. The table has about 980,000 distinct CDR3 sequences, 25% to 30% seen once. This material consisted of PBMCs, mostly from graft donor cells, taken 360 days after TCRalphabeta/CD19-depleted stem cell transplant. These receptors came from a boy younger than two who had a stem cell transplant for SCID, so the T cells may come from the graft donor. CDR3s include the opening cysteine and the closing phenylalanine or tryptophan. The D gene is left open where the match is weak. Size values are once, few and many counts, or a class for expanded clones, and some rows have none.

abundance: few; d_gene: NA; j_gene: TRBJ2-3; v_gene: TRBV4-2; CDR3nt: TGTGCCAGCAGCCAACGAGGGGGGGCCCCAGATACGCAGTATTTT; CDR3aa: CASSQRGGAPDTQYF
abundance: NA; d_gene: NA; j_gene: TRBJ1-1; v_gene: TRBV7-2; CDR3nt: TGTGCCAGCAGCTTACGGGGGAGGTTCGCTGAAGCTTTCTTT; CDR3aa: CASSLRGRFAEAFF
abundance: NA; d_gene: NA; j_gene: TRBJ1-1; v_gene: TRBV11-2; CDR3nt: TGTGCCAGCAGCTCTACGGGCTCCCCGGGGACTGAAGCTTTCTTT; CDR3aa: CASSSTGSPGTEAFF
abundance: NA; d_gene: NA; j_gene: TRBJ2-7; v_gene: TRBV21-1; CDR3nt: TGTGCCAGCAGCAAAGGGGGCGAGCAGTACTTC; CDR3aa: CASSKGGEQYF
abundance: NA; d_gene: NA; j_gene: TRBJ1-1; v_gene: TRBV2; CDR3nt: TGTGCCAGCCCTAGAACCAGGGAGTTAGACACTGAAGCTTTCTTT; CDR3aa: CASPRTRELDTEAFF
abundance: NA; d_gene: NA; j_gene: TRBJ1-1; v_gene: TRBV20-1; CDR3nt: TGCAGTGCTAGGGAGACAGCGTTTAGAACTGAAGCTTTCTTT; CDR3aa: CSARETAFRTEAFF
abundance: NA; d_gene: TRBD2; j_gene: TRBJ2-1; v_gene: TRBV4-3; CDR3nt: TGCGCCAGCAGCCAAGGGCTAGCGGGGGGGGCAGTCGATGGAGAGCAGTTCTTC; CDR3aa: CASSQGLAGGAVDGEQFF
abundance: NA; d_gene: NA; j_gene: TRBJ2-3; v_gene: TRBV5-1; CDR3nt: TGCGCCAGCAGCCGATCGACAGATTTCGGCACAGATACGCAGTATTTT; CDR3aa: CASSRSTDFGTDTQYF
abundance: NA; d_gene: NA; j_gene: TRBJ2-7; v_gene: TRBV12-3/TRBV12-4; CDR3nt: TGTGCCAGCAGTTTGTCCCGAATTTACGAGCAGTACTTC; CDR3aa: CASSLSRIYEQYF
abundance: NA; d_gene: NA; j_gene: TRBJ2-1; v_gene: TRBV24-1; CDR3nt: TGTGCCACCAGTGACCCGGACAGCGAGCAGTTCTTC; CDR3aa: CATSDPDSEQFF
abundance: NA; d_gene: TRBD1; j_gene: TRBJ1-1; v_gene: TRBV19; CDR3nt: TGTGCCAGTAGTGGGGACAGGGGGCCGAACACTGAAGCTTTCTTT; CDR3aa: CASSGDRGPNTEAFF
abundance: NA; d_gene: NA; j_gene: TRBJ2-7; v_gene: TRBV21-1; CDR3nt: TGTGCCAGCAGCAAAAGGCTTCGGTACAGGGTTCAAAGGTACTTC; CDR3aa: CASSKRLRYRVQRYF
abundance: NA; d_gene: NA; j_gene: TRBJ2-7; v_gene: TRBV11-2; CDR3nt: TGTGCCAGCAGCCTCATGGGCGGGGGCCTTGCCTACGAGCAGTACTTC; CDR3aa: CASSLMGGGLAYEQYF
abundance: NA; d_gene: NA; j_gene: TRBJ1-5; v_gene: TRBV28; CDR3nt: TGTGCCAGCAGTTTTAGGCAGACGGGGGGGAATCAGCCCCAGCATTTT; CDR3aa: CASSFRQTGGNQPQHF
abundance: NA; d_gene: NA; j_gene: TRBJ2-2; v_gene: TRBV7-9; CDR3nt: TGTGCCAGCACCACCCCCCGTGGGGGGCCAGGGACCGGGGAGCTGTTTTTT; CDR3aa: CASTTPRGGPGTGELFF
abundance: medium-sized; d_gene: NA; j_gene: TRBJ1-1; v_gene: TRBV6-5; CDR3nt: TGTGCCAGCAGTTGGCAGGGACTGAACACTGAAGCTTTCTTT; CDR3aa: CASSWQGLNTEAFF
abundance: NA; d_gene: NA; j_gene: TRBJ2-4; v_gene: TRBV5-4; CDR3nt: TGTGCCGGCGGAGCGGGCCCGAGGAACATTCAGTACTTC; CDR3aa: CAGGAGPRNIQYF
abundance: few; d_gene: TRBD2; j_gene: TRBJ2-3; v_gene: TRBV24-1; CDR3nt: TGTGCCACCAGTGATTCCCGGACTAGCGGCCTCACAGATACGCAGTATTTT; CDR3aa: CATSDSRTSGLTDTQYF
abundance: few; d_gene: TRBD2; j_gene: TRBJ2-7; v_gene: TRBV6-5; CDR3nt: TGTGCCAGCAGTTACTTCGGCGGGAGCCCCTACGAGCAGTACTTC; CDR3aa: CASSYFGGSPYEQYF
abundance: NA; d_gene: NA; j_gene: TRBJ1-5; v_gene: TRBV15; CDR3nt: TGTGCCACCAGCAGAGCCGGACAGCGGAGCAATCAGCCCCAGCATTTT; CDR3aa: CATSRAGQRSNQPQHF
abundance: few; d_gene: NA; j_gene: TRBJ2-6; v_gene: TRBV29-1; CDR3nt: TGCAGCGGACGCCCTCTGATCTACTCTGGGGCCAACGTCCTGACTTTC; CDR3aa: CSGRPLIYSGANVLTF
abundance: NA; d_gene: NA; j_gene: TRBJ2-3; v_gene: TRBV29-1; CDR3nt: TGCAGCGTTGAACCACCGGGACACACCACAGATACGCAGTATTTT; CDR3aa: CSVEPPGHTTDTQYF
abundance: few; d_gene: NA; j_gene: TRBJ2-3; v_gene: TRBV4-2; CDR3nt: TGTGCCAGCAGCCAAGAACGAGACTACCCCACAGATACGCAGTATTTT; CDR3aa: CASSQERDYPTDTQYF
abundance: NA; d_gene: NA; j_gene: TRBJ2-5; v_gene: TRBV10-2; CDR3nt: TGCGCCAGCAGTGAAGTAGGGGCGGAGACCCAGTACTTC; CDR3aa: CASSEVGAETQYF
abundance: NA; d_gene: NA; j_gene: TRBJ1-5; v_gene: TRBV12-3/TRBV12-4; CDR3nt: TGTGCCAGCAGTTTATTGGTTGGAGGGGTTCAGCCCCAGCATTTT; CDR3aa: CASSLLVGGVQPQHF
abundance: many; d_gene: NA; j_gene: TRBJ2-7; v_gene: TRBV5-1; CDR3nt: TGTGCCAGCAGTTTAGGCCCCGGAGACGAGCAGTACTTC; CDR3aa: CASSLGPGDEQYF
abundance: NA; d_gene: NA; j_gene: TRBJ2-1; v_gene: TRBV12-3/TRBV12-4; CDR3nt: TGTGCCAGCAGGCGATTGAGGGGTTACTCCTACAATGAGCAGTTCTTC; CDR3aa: CASRRLRGYSYNEQFF
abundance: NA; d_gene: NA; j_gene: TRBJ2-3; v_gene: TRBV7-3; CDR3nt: TGTGCCAGCAGCTTAACGGGGGCACATACGCAGTATTTT; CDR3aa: CASSLTGAHTQYF
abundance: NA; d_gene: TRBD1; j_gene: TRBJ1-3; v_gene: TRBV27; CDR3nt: TGTGCCAGCAGTGACAGACAGGGCCTCCGTGGAAACACCATATATTTT; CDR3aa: CASSDRQGLRGNTIYF
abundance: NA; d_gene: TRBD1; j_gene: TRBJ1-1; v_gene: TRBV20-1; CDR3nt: TGCAGTGCTGGCCGGACAGGGTGGAACACTGAAGCTTTCTTT; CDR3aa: CSAGRTGWNTEAFF
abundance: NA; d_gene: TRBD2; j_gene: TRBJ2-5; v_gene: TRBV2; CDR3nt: TGTACCAGCAGCTCCTCCGGTCTCTCTAGCGGCCGAGGGACCCAGTACTTC; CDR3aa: CTSSSSGLSSGRGTQYF
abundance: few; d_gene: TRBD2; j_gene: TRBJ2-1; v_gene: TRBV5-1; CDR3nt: TGCGCCAGCAGCTTGGTTAGCGGGTCCGGACATGAGCAGTTCTTC; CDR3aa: CASSLVSGSGHEQFF
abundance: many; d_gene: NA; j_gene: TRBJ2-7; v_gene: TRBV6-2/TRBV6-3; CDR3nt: TGTGCCAGCAGTTACTCGGACCTAGCCTACGAGCAGTACTTC; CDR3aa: CASSYSDLAYEQYF
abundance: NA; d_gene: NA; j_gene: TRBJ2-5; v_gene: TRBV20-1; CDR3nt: TGCAGTGCTAGGGCAGGGAAGGGAAGAGAGACCCAGTACTTC; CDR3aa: CSARAGKGRETQYF
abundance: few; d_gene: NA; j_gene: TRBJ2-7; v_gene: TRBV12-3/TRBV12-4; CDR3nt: TGTGCCAGCAGTTTAAGGACAGCATCCACCTACGAGCAGTACTTC; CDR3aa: CASSLRTASTYEQYF
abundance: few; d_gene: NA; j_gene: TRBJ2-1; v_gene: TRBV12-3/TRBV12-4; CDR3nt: TGTGCCAGCACGACGGCGGGAAATGAGCAGTTCTTC; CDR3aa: CASTTAGNEQFF
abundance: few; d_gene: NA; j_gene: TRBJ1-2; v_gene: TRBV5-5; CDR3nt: TGTGCCAGCAGCTCTTACGGGAACTATGGCTACACCTTC; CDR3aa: CASSSYGNYGYTF
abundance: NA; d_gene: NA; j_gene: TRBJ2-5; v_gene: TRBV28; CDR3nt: TGTGCCAGCAGCCCTAAGATCCTGGGAGGAGTGCTGCAGTACTTC; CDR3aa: CASSPKILGGVLQYF
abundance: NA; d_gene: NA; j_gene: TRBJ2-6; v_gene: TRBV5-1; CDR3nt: TGCGCCAGCAGCGCCCTCTTTGGGGATGGGGCCAACGTCCTGACTTTC; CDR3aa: CASSALFGDGANVLTF
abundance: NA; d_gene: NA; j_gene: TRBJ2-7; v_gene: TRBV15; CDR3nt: TGTGCCACCAGCAGAGATCCGAACTACGAGCAGTACTTC; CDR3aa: CATSRDPNYEQYF
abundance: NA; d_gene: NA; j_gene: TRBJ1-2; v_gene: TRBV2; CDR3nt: TGTGCCAGGTTGGAGGCTGGCGGTGGCTACACCTTC; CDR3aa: CARLEAGGGYTF
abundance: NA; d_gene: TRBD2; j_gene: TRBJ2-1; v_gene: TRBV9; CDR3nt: TGTGCCAGCAGCGTCAGCGGGGGGCTCTACAATGAGCAGTTCTTC; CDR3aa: CASSVSGGLYNEQFF
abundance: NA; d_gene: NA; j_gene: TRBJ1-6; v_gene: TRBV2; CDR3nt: TGTGCCAGCAGTGAGGCTCAGGGGTGGTCACCCCTCCACTTT; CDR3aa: CASSEAQGWSPLHF
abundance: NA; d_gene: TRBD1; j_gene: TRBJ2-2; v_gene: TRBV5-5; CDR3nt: TGTGCCAGCACCTCCAGAGACAGGGTCAACACCGGGGAGCTGTTTTTT; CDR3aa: CASTSRDRVNTGELFF
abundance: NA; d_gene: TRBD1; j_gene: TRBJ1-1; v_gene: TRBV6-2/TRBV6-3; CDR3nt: TGTGCCAGCAGTTCAGGGGGAATAAGGACTGAAGCTTTCTTT; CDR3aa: CASSSGGIRTEAFF
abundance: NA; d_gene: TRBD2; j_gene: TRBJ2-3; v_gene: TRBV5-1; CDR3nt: TGCGCCAGCGAGGGCGGGGGGGCCGCAGATACGCAGTATTTT; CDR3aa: CASEGGGAADTQYF
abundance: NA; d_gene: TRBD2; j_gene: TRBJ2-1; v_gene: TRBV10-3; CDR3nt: TGTGCCATCAGGGGCAGCGGGAGTACCAATGAGCAGTTCTTC; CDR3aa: CAIRGSGSTNEQFF
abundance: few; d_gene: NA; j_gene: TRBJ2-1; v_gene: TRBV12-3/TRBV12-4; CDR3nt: TGTGCCAGCAGTTTAAGGGTCCGGTCCTACAATGAGCAGTTCTTC; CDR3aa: CASSLRVRSYNEQFF
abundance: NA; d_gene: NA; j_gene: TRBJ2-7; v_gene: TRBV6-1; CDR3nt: TGTGCCAGCAGCAGGGGAATACTCTCCTACGAGCAGTACTTC; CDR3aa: CASSRGILSYEQYF